This is a list of T cell receptor beta chains from one sample in a study of T cells in Graves' hyperthyroidism and ophthalmopathy. A single record per CDR3 protein comes from TCRdb applying MiXCR to the multiplex PCR reads. This table has about 480,000 distinct CDR3 sequences, 22% appearing once. Sequenced material: blood. Receptors originate from an older woman with Graves' ophthalmopathy. Each CDR3 is given with its conserved first and last residue. D genes are given only for firm matches. Rows give clone size only sometimes, using once, few, many, or a class for an expanded clone.

size: many
V: TRBV28
J: TRBJ1-1
D: NA
DNA: TGTGCCAGCAGTTTATGGACGGAGAACACTGAAGCTTTCTTT
CDR3: CASSLWTENTEAFF

size: many
V: TRBV2
J: TRBJ2-3
D: NA
DNA: TGTGCCAGCAGTGTTTCGGGACACAGCACAGATACGCAGTATTTT
CDR3: CASSVSGHSTDTQYF

size: few
V: TRBV5-1
J: TRBJ2-2
D: NA
DNA: TGCGCCAGCAGCCCCCTCCTTTTCGGGGCGGCGAACACCGGGGAGCTGTTTTTT
CDR3: CASSPLLFGAANTGELFF

size: NA
V: TRBV18
J: TRBJ2-5
D: TRBD2
DNA: TGTGCCAGCTCACCACAAGGTTCTAGCGGGACCCAAGAGACCCAGTACTTC
CDR3: CASSPQGSSGTQETQYF

size: few
V: TRBV30
J: TRBJ1-4
D: NA
DNA: TGTGCCTGGAGTGTCTACAGGACGGCAGAAAAACTGTTTTTT
CDR3: CAWSVYRTAEKLFF

size: NA
V: TRBV19
J: TRBJ1-5
D: NA
DNA: TGTGCCAGTAGTGGGACGCCCGGAGGAGGCAATCAGCCCCAGCATTTT
CDR3: CASSGTPGGGNQPQHF

size: few
V: TRBV27
J: TRBJ2-7
D: NA
DNA: TGTGCCAGCGGAGAGTATTGGTACGAGCAGTACTTC
CDR3: CASGEYWYEQYF

size: many
V: TRBV24-1
J: TRBJ2-1
D: TRBD2
DNA: TGTGCCACCAGTGACTCTAGCGGGAGGGTGGACAATGAGCAGTTCTTC
CDR3: CATSDSSGRVDNEQFF

size: few
V: TRBV2
J: TRBJ2-2
D: NA
DNA: TGTGCCAGCAGCGGGAGGGACAGGTGGAGGGAGCTGTTTTTT
CDR3: CASSGRDRWRELFF

size: few
V: TRBV24-1
J: TRBJ1-2
D: NA
DNA: TGTGCCACCAGTGATCGCGGACGGAGTAACTATGGCTACACCTTC
CDR3: CATSDRGRSNYGYTF

size: NA
V: TRBV18
J: TRBJ2-7
D: TRBD1
DNA: TGTGCCAGCTCACCTTCGGGACAGGGGGACGAGCAGTACTTC
CDR3: CASSPSGQGDEQYF

size: NA
V: TRBV5-4
J: TRBJ2-7
D: TRBD1
DNA: TGTGCCAGCAGCTTACTAGGGACAGGGAAGGACGAGCAGTACTTC
CDR3: CASSLLGTGKDEQYF

size: few
V: TRBV29-1
J: TRBJ1-2
D: TRBD1
DNA: TGCAGCGTTGAAGCACAAGACAGGGGCGCCTATGGCTACACCTTC
CDR3: CSVEAQDRGAYGYTF

size: few
V: TRBV20-1
J: TRBJ2-3
D: TRBD2
DNA: TGCAGTGCTAGAGTCAAGCGGGAGCAGTATCTCTGGGATACGCAGTATTTT
CDR3: CSARVKREQYLWDTQYF

size: NA
V: TRBV10-1
J: TRBJ2-7
D: TRBD1
DNA: TGCGCCAGCACCGGACAGGACTCCTACGAGCAGTACTTC
CDR3: CASTGQDSYEQYF

size: NA
V: TRBV20-1
J: TRBJ1-4
D: NA
DNA: TGCAGTGCTACCCCAGGGAGTGAAAAACTGTTTTTT
CDR3: CSATPGSEKLFF

size: NA
V: TRBV5-1
J: TRBJ2-7
D: NA
DNA: TGCGCCAGCAGCTTGTCCACCGGGAAAACCTACGAGCAGTACTTC
CDR3: CASSLSTGKTYEQYF

size: few
V: TRBV5-1
J: TRBJ2-3
D: TRBD2
DNA: TGCGCCAGCAGCGAAAGGACTAGCGGGAGGACAGATACGCAGTATTTT
CDR3: CASSERTSGRTDTQYF

size: many
V: TRBV12-5
J: TRBJ2-5
D: TRBD1
DNA: TGTGCTAGTGGACCCAGGACAGGACAAGAGACCCAGTACTTC
CDR3: CASGPRTGQETQYF

size: many
V: TRBV5-1
J: TRBJ1-1
D: NA
DNA: TGCGCCAGCAGCATAGACACGAACACTGAAGCTTTCTTT
CDR3: CASSIDTNTEAFF

size: NA
V: TRBV19
J: TRBJ1-1
D: NA
DNA: TGTGCCAGTAGTGCCGGACACCGGACTGAAGCTTTCTTT
CDR3: CASSAGHRTEAFF

size: many
V: TRBV20-1
J: TRBJ2-1
D: NA
DNA: TGCAGTGCTAGCAAAGGACTTTCAAATGAGCAGTTCTTC
CDR3: CSASKGLSNEQFF

size: few
V: TRBV5-5
J: TRBJ2-1
D: NA
DNA: TGTGCCAGCAGCTTACAAACAGGGTGGTTGAATGAGCAGTTCTTC
CDR3: CASSLQTGWLNEQFF

size: NA
V: TRBV20-1
J: TRBJ2-1
D: TRBD2
DNA: TGCAGTGCTAGAAGGATGAATAGCGGGAGAACCAATGAGCAGTTCTTC
CDR3: CSARRMNSGRTNEQFF

size: few
V: TRBV20-1
J: TRBJ2-1
D: NA
DNA: TGCAGTGCTAGCTGGGTTAACCCCAATGAGCAGTTCTTC
CDR3: CSASWVNPNEQFF

size: many
V: TRBV19
J: TRBJ2-7
D: TRBD1
DNA: TGTGCCAGTAGTAAGACAGGGATAACCTACGAGCAGTACTTC
CDR3: CASSKTGITYEQYF

size: few
V: TRBV25-1
J: TRBJ1-1
D: NA
DNA: TGTGCCAGCAGTGAATCCTATGCAGCTTTCTTT
CDR3: CASSESYAAFF

size: many
V: TRBV28
J: TRBJ1-1
D: TRBD1
DNA: TGTGCCAGCAGTTTTCCCGGGACAGACATGAACACTGAAGCTTTCTTT
CDR3: CASSFPGTDMNTEAFF

size: NA
V: TRBV6-1
J: TRBJ2-4
D: TRBD2
DNA: TGTGCCAGCAGTGAAAGGCTAGCGGACATTCAGTACTTC
CDR3: CASSERLADIQYF

size: few
V: TRBV12-3/TRBV12-4
J: TRBJ2-2
D: NA
DNA: TGTGCCAGCAAGAAAGCGCGAGACACCGGGGAGCTGTTTTTT
CDR3: CASKKARDTGELFF

size: many
V: TRBV6-5
J: TRBJ1-1
D: NA
DNA: TGTGCCAGCAGTTACCGAGTAGGCCCTGAAGCTTTCTTT
CDR3: CASSYRVGPEAFF

size: NA
V: TRBV4-3
J: TRBJ2-2
D: NA
DNA: TGCGCCAGCAGCCAAGGCGGGTTTGGCACCGGGGAGCTGTTTTTT
CDR3: CASSQGGFGTGELFF

size: few
V: TRBV3-1
J: TRBJ1-1
D: TRBD1
DNA: TGTGCCAGCAGCCCCGGGGGACAGTTGAACACTGAAGCTTTCTTT
CDR3: CASSPGGQLNTEAFF

size: NA
V: TRBV11-2
J: TRBJ2-7
D: TRBD1
DNA: TGTGCCAGCAGCTTATCGGGACAGCACTACGAGCAGTACTTC
CDR3: CASSLSGQHYEQYF

size: many
V: TRBV28
J: TRBJ1-1
D: NA
DNA: TGTGCCAGCAGTTTGGGGAGTGCTGAAGCTTTCTTT
CDR3: CASSLGSAEAFF

size: NA
V: TRBV10-3
J: TRBJ1-2
D: TRBD1
DNA: TGTGCCATCAGTGAGTCGGACAGGGCCGGCTACACCTTC
CDR3: CAISESDRAGYTF

size: few
V: TRBV9
J: TRBJ2-1
D: NA
DNA: TGTGCCAGCAGCGCGACAGGTAATGAGCAGTTCTTC
CDR3: CASSATGNEQFF

size: many
V: TRBV11-2
J: TRBJ2-3
D: NA
DNA: TGTGCCAGCAGCTTAGATCGGCAGGGTGATACGCAGTATTTT
CDR3: CASSLDRQGDTQYF

size: NA
V: TRBV20-1
J: TRBJ1-3
D: NA
DNA: TGCAGTGCTAAGCCAGGGCCTGGAAACACCATATATTTT
CDR3: CSAKPGPGNTIYF

size: once
V: TRBV5-1
J: TRBJ2-2
D: NA
DNA: TGCGCCAGCAGCCGTCAGAACACCGGGGAGCTGTTTTTT
CDR3: CASSRQNTGELFF